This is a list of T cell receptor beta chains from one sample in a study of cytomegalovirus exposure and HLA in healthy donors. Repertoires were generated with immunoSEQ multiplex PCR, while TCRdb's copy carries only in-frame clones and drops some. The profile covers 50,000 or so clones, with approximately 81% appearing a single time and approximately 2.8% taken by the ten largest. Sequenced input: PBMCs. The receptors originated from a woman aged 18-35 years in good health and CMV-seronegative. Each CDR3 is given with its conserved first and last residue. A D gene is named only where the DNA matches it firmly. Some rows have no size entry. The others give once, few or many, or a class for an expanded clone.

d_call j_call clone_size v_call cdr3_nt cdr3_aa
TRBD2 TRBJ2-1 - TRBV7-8 TGTGCCAGCAGCTTAGTTAGAGGACTAGCGGGAGGCAACAATGAGCAGTTCTTC CASSLVRGLAGGNNEQFF
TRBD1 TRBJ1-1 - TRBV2 TGTGCCAGCCCGGCAGGGGGTACTGAAGCTTTCTTT CASPAGGTEAFF
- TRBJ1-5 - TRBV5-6 TGTGCCAGCAGCACATACCAGGGCGGTCAGCCCCAGCATTTT CASSTYQGGQPQHF
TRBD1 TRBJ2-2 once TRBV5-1 TGCGCCAGCAGCTCCTCCCAGGGGGCCCTGGGCACCGGGGAGCTGTTTTTT CASSSSQGALGTGELFF
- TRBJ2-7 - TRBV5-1 TGCGCCAGCAGCTTGTATGACCTCGGGGTTAGCGAGCAGTACTTC CASSLYDLGVSEQYF
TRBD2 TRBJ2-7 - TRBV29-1 TGCAGCGTTTTAGGGGAGGGGACCTACGAGCAGTACTTC CSVLGEGTYEQYF
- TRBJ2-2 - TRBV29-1 TGCAGCGTTGAACACAGGGCCGGGGAGCTGTTTTTT CSVEHRAGELFF
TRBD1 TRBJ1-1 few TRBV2 TGTGCCAGCAGCCGTGATGACAGGGGATCCGCTGAAGCTTTCTTT CASSRDDRGSAEAFF
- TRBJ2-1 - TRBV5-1 TGCGCCAGCAGCTTGTATAGCTCCTACAATGAGCAGTTCTTC CASSLYSSYNEQFF
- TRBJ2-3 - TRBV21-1 TGTGCCAGCCCGTCAGCGGGAGCGGGGCCACACACAGATACGCAGTATTTT CASPSAGAGPHTDTQYF
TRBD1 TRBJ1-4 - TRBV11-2 TGTGCCAGCGCACGACAGGGGGTTAATGAAAAACTGTTTTTT CASARQGVNEKLFF
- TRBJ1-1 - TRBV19 TGTGCCAGTACCCAATCAATGGGGGGAGTTGGAAGCACTGAAGCTTTCTTT CASTQSMGGVGSTEAFF
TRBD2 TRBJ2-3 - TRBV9 TGTGCCAGCAGCGCTAGCGGGAGAAGGACAGATACGCAGTATTTT CASSASGRRTDTQYF
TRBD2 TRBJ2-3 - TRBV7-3 TGTGCCAGCAGCCCCCTAGCGGGAGGGCTGGGAACAGATACGCAGTATTTT CASSPLAGGLGTDTQYF
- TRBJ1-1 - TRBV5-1 TGCGCCAGCAGCTTTACAGTCCTGACTGAAGCTTTCTTT CASSFTVLTEAFF
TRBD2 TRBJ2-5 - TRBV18 TGTGCCAGCTCACCTAGGCCGGGGGGGCGGAAGACCCAGTACTTC CASSPRPGGRKTQYF
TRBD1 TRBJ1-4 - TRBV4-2 TGTGCCAGCAGCCTCATGCAGGGGACAGGGGACGAAAAACTGTTTTTT CASSLMQGTGDEKLFF
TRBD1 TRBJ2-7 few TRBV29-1 TGCAGCGTTGAAGGACAGGGTGGGGCTTCCTACGAGCAGTACTTC CSVEGQGGASYEQYF
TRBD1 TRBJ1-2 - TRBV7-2 TGTGCCAGCAGCGCCTGGGACAGGCCTAACTATGGCTACACCTTC CASSAWDRPNYGYTF
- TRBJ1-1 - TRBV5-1 TGCGCCAGCAGCGACAGGCATGGGACTGAAGCTTTCTTT CASSDRHGTEAFF
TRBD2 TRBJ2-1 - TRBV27 TGTGCCAGCAGAAGCGGGAGCCCCTCCTACAATGAGCAGTTCTTC CASRSGSPSYNEQFF
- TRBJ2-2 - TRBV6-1 TGTGCCAGCAGTGAAGCCCCGGACACCGGGGAGCTGTTTTTT CASSEAPDTGELFF
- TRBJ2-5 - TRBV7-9 TGTGCCACCCTTGGCGGGTCTCAAGAGACCCAGTACTTC CATLGGSQETQYF
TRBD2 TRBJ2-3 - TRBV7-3 TGTGCCAGCAGCTTATGGGCCCCCGGGACTAGCGAGCGAGGGACAGATACGCAGTATTTT CASSLWAPGTSERGTDTQYF
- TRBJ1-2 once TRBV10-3 TGTGCCATCAGTGAATCAGAACGGGGAGGCTACACCTTC CAISESERGGYTF
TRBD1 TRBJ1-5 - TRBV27 TGTGCCAGCAGTTTGGACAGGGGCAATCAGCCCCAGCATTTT CASSLDRGNQPQHF